This T cell receptor (beta chain) stems from a study of human T cells and chemical hapten exposure. TCRdb called the RACE reads again in MiXCR, with one record for every CDR3 protein. The table lists 100,000 or so distinct CDR3 sequences, around 10% of them singletons. The length of the CDR3 is 14 residues. From germline, CDR1 is SGHVS and CDR2 FQNEAQ. V lost 6 bases to trimming and J lost 11 bases, with 22 bases between them. This clonotype turned up a few times. Stated time point: patch test 1, 2 weeks after DPC sensitization. Treatment given: therapeutic diphenylcyclopropenone sensitization with weekly scalp DPC.

This TCR was recovered from a woman between 40 and 55 years old with alopecia areata. Some clones in this sample may be carry-over from other donors' samples. The input for sequencing was whole blood, taken in connection with sensitization to the hapten diphenylcyclopropenone (DPC). This chain connects TRBV7-8 to TRBJ1-1; D is ambiguous. The DNA for the CDR3 is TGTGCCAGCAGATCCTTCAGCCCGAGGACGGGGGCTTTCTTT. Residues: CASRSFSPRTGAFF. Based on the CDR3 plus reference TRBV7-8 and TRBJ1-1, the full variable domain is GAGVSQSPRYKVAKRGQDVALRCDPISGHVSLFWYQQALGQGPEFLTYFQNEAQLDKSGLPSDRFFAERPEGSVSTLKIQRTQQEDSAVYLCASRSFSPRTGAFFGQGTRLTVV.